This is a list of T cell receptor beta chains from one sample in a study of blood T cell repertoires in COVID-19. Profiling relied on immunoSEQ multiplex PCR, and the TCRdb table lists in-frame clones only, not all of them. Seen here are 110,000 to 150,000 clones, 80% observed once, and the top ten hold around 3.4%. Sequences were obtained from peripheral blood. These receptors were taken from a man in his 70s who had recovered from COVID-19. CDR3s include the opening cysteine and the closing phenylalanine or tryptophan. The order of the fields is V gene, J gene, D gene, clone size, CDR3 DNA, CDR3 protein. The D gene is left open where the match is weak. Size tells how often a clone was seen (once, few, many) or the class of an expanded clone, and some rows leave it out.

V: TRBV4-3; J: TRBJ2-7; D: TRBD2; size: .; DNA: TGCGCCAGCAGCCACGTACTAGCGGAGGTAGAGCAGTACTTC; CDR3: CASSHVLAEVEQYF
V: TRBV10-3; J: TRBJ1-5; D: .; size: .; DNA: TGTGCCATCAGTGAGTCTTACATCGCATACGAGCGGGACAATCAGCCCCAGCATTTT; CDR3: CAISESYIAYERDNQPQHF
V: TRBV9; J: TRBJ2-5; D: TRBD2; size: .; DNA: TGTGCCAGCAGCGCCCTACTAGCGGGAGGCGGCGGAGAGACCCAGTACTTC; CDR3: CASSALLAGGGGETQYF
V: TRBV27; J: TRBJ2-1; D: TRBD2; size: .; DNA: TGTGCCAGCAGTTCGACTAGCGGGGCAGGTGAGCAGTTCTTC; CDR3: CASSSTSGAGEQFF
V: TRBV29-1; J: TRBJ2-1; D: .; size: .; DNA: TGCAGCGCGTCCAGGACAGCAAACAATGAGCAGTTCTTC; CDR3: CSASRTANNEQFF
V: TRBV12-5; J: TRBJ1-2; D: .; size: .; DNA: TGTGCTAGTGGTTTACAGCTTAACTATGGCTACACCTTC; CDR3: CASGLQLNYGYTF
V: TRBV27; J: TRBJ1-2; D: .; size: .; DNA: TGTGCCAACCGGACAGTGCAAAATCTATCTAACTATGGCTACACCTTC; CDR3: CANRTVQNLSNYGYTF
V: TRBV10-2; J: TRBJ2-1; D: .; size: .; DNA: TGCGCCAGCAGTGAGCCCCTGAGCGGCAATGAGCAGTTCTTC; CDR3: CASSEPLSGNEQFF
V: TRBV5-6; J: TRBJ1-6; D: .; size: .; DNA: TGTGCCAGCAGCTTGGGTCAGAATAATTCACCCCTCCACTTT; CDR3: CASSLGQNNSPLHF
V: TRBV9; J: TRBJ2-7; D: TRBD1; size: .; DNA: TGTGCCAGCAGCTCCACCGGGACAGCCTACGAGCAGTACTTC; CDR3: CASSSTGTAYEQYF
V: TRBV7-9; J: TRBJ2-2; D: TRBD2; size: .; DNA: TGTGCCAGCAGCCCGGGACTAGCCTTAGACTTGAACACCGGGGAGCTGTTTTTT; CDR3: CASSPGLALDLNTGELFF
V: TRBV19; J: TRBJ2-7; D: TRBD1; size: .; DNA: TGTGCCAGTAGTCGACAGGGGGGGTACGAGCAGTACTTC; CDR3: CASSRQGGYEQYF
V: TRBV11-3; J: TRBJ2-1; D: .; size: .; DNA: TGTGCCAGCAGCTTAGCGGGGAAGGGCAATGAGCAGTTCTTC; CDR3: CASSLAGKGNEQFF
V: TRBV12-5; J: TRBJ1-5; D: .; size: .; DNA: TGTGCTAGTGGTTCACTAGAGATACAGCCCCAGCATTTT; CDR3: CASGSLEIQPQHF
V: TRBV19; J: TRBJ1-5; D: TRBD1; size: .; DNA: TGTGCCAGTACCTCCCGGGGGGACAGGGTTAGCAATCAGCCCCAGCATTTT; CDR3: CASTSRGDRVSNQPQHF
V: TRBV30; J: TRBJ1-5; D: .; size: .; DNA: TGTGCCTGGAGTCGGCAGGGTCCTCAGCCCCAGCATTTT; CDR3: CAWSRQGPQPQHF
V: TRBV7-2; J: TRBJ2-5; D: TRBD2; size: .; DNA: TGTGCCAGCAGCTCCACCACTAGCGGGGACAGGGAGACCCAGTACTTC; CDR3: CASSSTTSGDRETQYF
V: TRBV4-1; J: TRBJ2-7; D: TRBD2; size: .; DNA: TGCGCCAGCAGCCAAGAGAGCGGGGGGGGGTACGAGCAGTACTTC; CDR3: CASSQESGGGYEQYF
V: TRBV19; J: TRBJ2-7; D: .; size: .; DNA: TGTGCCAGTAGTTATCGGGTAACATCCTACGAGCAGTACTTC; CDR3: CASSYRVTSYEQYF
V: TRBV9; J: TRBJ1-3; D: TRBD1; size: .; DNA: TGTGCCAGCAGCCCGTTCGGACAGGGAGCTGGAAACACCATATATTTT; CDR3: CASSPFGQGAGNTIYF
V: TRBV18; J: TRBJ2-7; D: TRBD2; size: .; DNA: TGTGCCAGCTCACCGGGTAGCGGGAGGGAGCTCTACGAGCAGTACTTC; CDR3: CASSPGSGRELYEQYF
V: TRBV3-1/TRBV3-2; J: TRBJ2-2; D: .; size: few; DNA: TGTGCCAGCAGCCTCTACACCGGGGAGCTGTTTTTT; CDR3: CASSLYTGELFF
V: TRBV10-3; J: TRBJ2-1; D: TRBD2; size: few; DNA: TGTGCCATCTCCGCGGGAGGTGGTAATGAGCAGTTCTTC; CDR3: CAISAGGGNEQFF
V: TRBV4-3; J: TRBJ2-7; D: .; size: .; DNA: TGCGCCAGCAGCCAACCTTGGACTCTGATTGAAAAGTACTTC; CDR3: CASSQPWTLIEKYF
V: TRBV6-5; J: TRBJ2-5; D: TRBD1; size: once; DNA: TGTGCCAGCAGTTGGGACAGGGTGGTAGAGGAGACCCAGTACTTC; CDR3: CASSWDRVVEETQYF
V: TRBV29-1; J: TRBJ1-4; D: TRBD1; size: .; DNA: TGCAGCGTCCAAGGGACAGGGGGTGAAAAACTGTTTTTT; CDR3: CSVQGTGGEKLFF
V: TRBV19; J: TRBJ1-6; D: .; size: .; DNA: TGTGCCAGTAGTACCCAGGGTTCACCCCTCCACTTT; CDR3: CASSTQGSPLHF
V: TRBV5-1; J: TRBJ2-7; D: .; size: .; DNA: TGCGCCAGCAGCTTGGGTTGGAGCTCCTACGAGCAGTACTTC; CDR3: CASSLGWSSYEQYF
V: TRBV4-1; J: TRBJ2-2; D: .; size: .; DNA: TGCGCCAGCAGCCAAGCGCCACCGGGAGACACCGGGGAGCTGTTTTTT; CDR3: CASSQAPPGDTGELFF
V: TRBV11-3; J: TRBJ2-2; D: .; size: many; DNA: TGTGCCAGCAGCTTAGAGGGCTTCCTCCGACCTTCCAGCGGGGAGCTGTTTTTT; CDR3: CASSLEGFLRPSSGELFF
V: TRBV7-9; J: TRBJ1-2; D: TRBD1; size: .; DNA: TGTGCCAGCAGCCGAACCGGGACAGGGACCTATGGCTACACCTTC; CDR3: CASSRTGTGTYGYTF
V: TRBV5-1; J: TRBJ2-1; D: TRBD2; size: .; DNA: TGCGCCAGCAGCTTGGGCGAGGCGGGAGGGGTATCCTACAATGAGCAGTTCTTC; CDR3: CASSLGEAGGVSYNEQFF
V: TRBV27; J: TRBJ1-1; D: .; size: .; DNA: TGTGCCAGCAGTTTACGCAGGGCGGGGACTGAAGCTTTCTTT; CDR3: CASSLRRAGTEAFF
V: TRBV5-1; J: TRBJ1-5; D: TRBD1; size: .; DNA: TGCGCCAGCAGCTCTGGACAGGGGGAGGAACAGCCCCAGCATTTT; CDR3: CASSSGQGEEQPQHF
V: TRBV7-9; J: TRBJ1-2; D: .; size: .; DNA: TGTGCCAGCAGCCGCCGGGAGGGCGGCTACACCTTC; CDR3: CASSRREGGYTF
V: TRBV19; J: TRBJ1-1; D: .; size: .; DNA: TGTGCCAGTAGTCCGGGAACAGGGAGCACTGAAGCTTTCTTT; CDR3: CASSPGTGSTEAFF
V: TRBV11-2; J: TRBJ1-2; D: .; size: .; DNA: TGTGCCAGCAGCACAGAGACCTATGGCTACACCTTC; CDR3: CASSTETYGYTF
V: TRBV4-1; J: TRBJ2-7; D: TRBD2; size: .; DNA: TGCGCCAGCAGCCAAGACAGGCTAGCGGGAGCTGGTGAGCAGTACTTC; CDR3: CASSQDRLAGAGEQYF
V: TRBV5-4; J: TRBJ2-1; D: TRBD2; size: .; DNA: TGTGCCAGCAGCGCAGGGACTAGCGGCTACAATGAGCAGTTCTTC; CDR3: CASSAGTSGYNEQFF
V: TRBV15; J: TRBJ2-5; D: TRBD2; size: .; DNA: TGTGCCACCAGCAGAGGGGGGGGAGAGACCCAGTACTTC; CDR3: CATSRGGGETQYF
V: TRBV7-2; J: TRBJ2-2; D: TRBD2; size: .; DNA: TGTGCCAGCAGACCGACTAGCGCGAACACCGGGGAGCTGTTTTTT; CDR3: CASRPTSANTGELFF
V: TRBV12-3/TRBV12-4; J: TRBJ1-6; D: .; size: .; DNA: TGTGCCAGCAGTTCCCTCAATTCACCCCTCCACTTT; CDR3: CASSSLNSPLHF
V: TRBV4-1; J: TRBJ2-7; D: TRBD2; size: .; DNA: TGCGCCAGCAGCCAAGGAAGGACTAGCAGCAACGAGCAGTACTTC; CDR3: CASSQGRTSSNEQYF
V: TRBV14; J: TRBJ2-5; D: TRBD2; size: .; DNA: TGTGCCAGCAGACGGAGCGGGAGGGCCTCTTTAGAGACCCAGTACTTC; CDR3: CASRRSGRASLETQYF
V: TRBV27; J: TRBJ2-1; D: .; size: .; DNA: TGTGCCAGCAGTTTAGCGACTTACAATGAGCAGTTCTTC; CDR3: CASSLATYNEQFF
V: TRBV5-6; J: TRBJ2-7; D: .; size: .; DNA: TGTGCCAGCAGCTTTAGCAGATTTGGTTCCAACTTC; CDR3: CASSFSRFGSNF
V: TRBV5-4; J: TRBJ1-6; D: TRBD1; size: .; DNA: TGTGCCAGCAGCTTGGGAGGGACAGGGTTCGGCTCACCCCTCCACTTT; CDR3: CASSLGGTGFGSPLHF
V: TRBV27; J: TRBJ1-2; D: TRBD1; size: .; DNA: TGTGCCAGCAGTTCGGGACAGAACTATGGCTACACCTTC; CDR3: CASSSGQNYGYTF
V: TRBV6-5; J: TRBJ2-7; D: .; size: .; DNA: TGTGCCAGCAGTTCGCGGACAGTCTCCTCCTACGAGCAGTACTTC; CDR3: CASSSRTVSSYEQYF
V: TRBV19; J: TRBJ2-3; D: TRBD2; size: .; DNA: TGTGCCAGTAGCCCTCGATTGGTGACTAGCGGAATCACAGATACGCAGTATTTT; CDR3: CASSPRLVTSGITDTQYF
V: TRBV29-1; J: TRBJ1-2; D: TRBD1; size: .; DNA: TGCAGCGTACGACAGGGCACGAACTATGGCTACACCTTC; CDR3: CSVRQGTNYGYTF
V: TRBV19; J: TRBJ2-3; D: .; size: .; DNA: TGTGCCAGTAGGCGACAGCCGTGGGGCACAGATACGCAGTATTTT; CDR3: CASRRQPWGTDTQYF
V: TRBV29-1; J: TRBJ2-1; D: TRBD2; size: few; DNA: TGCAGCGCCGGGACTAGCGGCTACAATGAGCAGTTCTTC; CDR3: CSAGTSGYNEQFF
V: TRBV7-3; J: TRBJ2-1; D: TRBD2; size: .; DNA: TGTGCCAGCAGGTCTAGCGGGAGGGCCGATGAGCAGTTCTTC; CDR3: CASRSSGRADEQFF